The 11 T cell receptor beta chains below all came from one sample that was sequenced in a study of blood T cell repertoires in COVID-19. Measured with immunoSEQ multiplex PCR; TCRdb has only the in-frame clones, and not every one. The data contain around 70,000 clones, roughly 80% of them seen just once; the ten biggest clones take up about 4.8%. Sequenced input: peripheral blood. The receptors were gathered from a woman older than 75 with active or convalescent COVID-19.

For this clone: Different DNA sequences within this sample yield the same CDR3. The chain uses TRBV19 and TRBJ1-1; D is undetermined. Trimming shortened V by 1 base and J by 2 bases, and 5 bases separated the two germline ends. The CDR3 is 13 amino acids. Germline values: CDR1 LNHDA, CDR2 SQIVND (reference sequence). CDR3 loop: CASSIGRNTEAFF. CDR3 nucleotide sequence: TGTGCCAGTAGTATAGGTCGTAACACTGAAGCTTTCTTT.

The chain combines TRBV6-4 with TRBJ2-7; D may be TRBD2 (6 bases). The V end was cut by 2 bases, the J end by 7 bases, with 18 bases between. The CDR3 contains 15 residues. Germline lookup yields CDR1 MRHNA and CDR2 SNTAGT. Here the CDR3 DNA reads TGTGCCAGCAGTGACGCGGGTGGCGGGGTGACTGAGCAGTACTTC. Residues: CASSDAGGGVTEQYF.

This sequence joins TRBV7-2 and TRBJ2-3, with TRBD2 matching 13 bases. J lost 11 bases, V lost 5 bases, and 4 bases had no gene match. Per the germline V gene, CDR1 is SGHTA and CDR2 is FQGNSA. CDR3 size: 13 residues. The CDR3 is CASSNRTSGRQYF. The DNA for the CDR3 is TGTGCCAGCAGCAACCGGACTAGCGGGAGGCAGTATTTT.

This chain connects TRBV19 to TRBJ2-2; 12 bases are a match to TRBD2. From germline, CDR1 is LNHDA and CDR2 SQIVND (reference sequence). The CDR3 totals 15 residues. The ends lost 7 bases at V and 4 bases at J; junction bases unmatched: 4. CDR3 sequence: CASTSGGAGTGELFF. CDR3 DNA: TGTGCCAGTACTAGCGGGGGGGCTGGCACCGGGGAGCTGTTTTTT.

The chain is built from TRBV4-1 and TRBJ2-7; TRBD1 aligns across 8 bases. CDR1 and CDR2 (germline): MGHRA, YSYEKL. V dropped 4 bases and J dropped 4; count of bases not matched to a gene: 9. This CDR3 is 15 amino acids long. Here the CDR3 reads CASSRGQGDIYEQYF. The CDR3 DNA follows: TGCGCCAGCAGCCGCGGACAGGGAGACATTTACGAGCAGTACTTC.

This chain connects TRBV7-2 to TRBJ2-7, with D possibly matching TRBD2 (6 bases). The V and J ends lost 5 bases and 2 bases respectively, with 10 bases between them. In germline, CDR1 is SGHTA, CDR2 FQGNSA. The CDR3 covers 13 residues. The CDR3 sequence: CASSRGLTYEQYF. The CDR3 DNA is TGTGCCAGCAGCCGTGGACTAACCTACGAGCAGTACTTC.

This clone came up a few times. The chain carries TRBV6-5 and TRBJ1-1, with 11 bases fitting TRBD1. In germline, CDR1 is MNHEY, CDR2 SVGAGI. This CDR3 has 14 residues. Trimming cost V 6 bases and J 5 bases; bases outside gene matches: 5. The CDR3 nucleotides read TGTGCCAGCAGGGACAGGGGGCGAAGGACTGAAGCTTTCTTT. This gives the protein CASRDRGRRTEAFF.

The chain couples TRBV2 to TRBJ1-4; 9 positions match TRBD1. V dropped 6 bases and J dropped 2; count of bases not matched to a gene: 4. The CDR3 has 15 amino acids. The germline V gene encodes CDR1 SNHLY and CDR2 FYNNEI. The CDR3 DNA sequence: TGTGCCAGCAGGGGACAGGGCTTGACTAATGAAAAACTGTTTTTT. This gives the protein CASRGQGLTNEKLFF.

The chain employs TRBV10-3 and TRBJ1-4; D uncertain. The CDR3 is 16 residues long. Germline lookup yields CDR1 ENHRY and CDR2 SYGVKD. V was trimmed by 6 bases and J by 4 bases, leaving 18 bases between them. CDR3 nucleotide sequence: TGTGCCATCAGAGCGGACCCTTTGGATATTAATGAAAAACTGTTTTTT. Translation gives CAIRADPLDINEKLFF.

This clone was seen more than once but under ten times. This sequence joins TRBV28 and TRBJ1-1; 8 nucleotides match TRBD1. Germline trimming cut 5 bases from V and 10 bases from J; bases unmatched to any gene: 12. Germline CDR1 is MDHEN and CDR2 is SYDVKM. The CDR3 is 14 amino acids. CDR3 residues: CASSDDRGGGIAFF. The CDR3 region has the DNA TGTGCCAGCAGTGATGACAGGGGCGGTGGTATAGCTTTCTTT.

The chain employs TRBV28 and TRBJ1-2; 10 nucleotides agree with TRBD1. Unmatched junction bases numbered 8, after V lost 4 bases and J lost 0 bases. Germline values: CDR1 MDHEN, CDR2 SYDVKM. This CDR3 has 17 amino acids. The CDR3 sequence: CASSSTGGVDANYGYTF. CDR3 coding DNA: TGTGCCAGCAGTTCGACAGGGGGCGTCGATGCTAACTATGGCTACACCTTC.